A selection of T cell receptor beta chains follows, all from one sample in a study of CD4 T cells in relation to SARS-CoV-2 and coronaviruses. Antigens of these TCRs are unknown. Measured with immunoSEQ multiplex PCR; TCRdb has only the in-frame clones, and not every one. The sample consists of more than 20,000 clones, around three quarters of them appearing once. The sequencing sample was made of CD4+ T cells from PBMCs, cultured in vitro. Every receptor here comes from a human donor in good health. The CDR3 runs from the conserved cysteine through the conserved F or W. The order of the fields is J gene, clone size, V gene, D gene, CDR3 protein, CDR3 DNA. D genes are given only for firm matches. Size is stated for part of the rows, as once, few or many counts, or as a class when the clone is expanded.

>TRBJ2-5|-|TRBV5-1|TRBD1
CASSPLGRTGSQYF
TGCGCCAGCAGCCCCCTAGGCCGGACAGGGTCCCAGTACTTC
>TRBJ1-5|-|TRBV5-1|-
CASSSAGGDNQPQHF
TGCGCCAGCAGCTCCGCCGGGGGGGACAATCAGCCCCAGCATTTT
>TRBJ2-7|-|TRBV7-2|-
CASSAAAGPYEQYF
TGTGCCAGCAGCGCGGCTGCTGGTCCCTACGAGCAGTACTTC
>TRBJ1-6|-|TRBV2|-
CASRDSANSPLHF
TGTGCCAGCAGGGACAGTGCCAATTCACCCCTCCACTTT
>TRBJ2-3|-|TRBV6-5|TRBD2
CASNTGGRSTDTQYF
TGTGCCAGCAATACGGGAGGGCGGAGCACAGATACGCAGTATTTT
>TRBJ2-1|-|TRBV7-8|-
CASSRADYNEQFF
TGTGCCAGCAGCCGAGCGGACTACAATGAGCAGTTCTTC
>TRBJ2-7|-|TRBV29-1|-
CSVERRGTGEQYF
TGCAGCGTTGAAAGGCGGGGGACAGGCGAGCAGTACTTC
>TRBJ2-1|-|TRBV6-5|-
CASRLGASLNEQFF
TGTGCCAGCAGATTGGGAGCCTCCCTGAATGAGCAGTTCTTC
>TRBJ1-1|-|TRBV6-2/TRBV6-3|-
CASSYDFVRGWGTEAFF
TGTGCCAGCAGTTACGATTTTGTAAGGGGTTGGGGAACTGAAGCTTTCTTT
>TRBJ1-2|-|TRBV3-1/TRBV3-2|TRBD1
CASSWGTGGISYGYTF
TGTGCCAGCAGCTGGGGGACAGGGGGGATCTCGTATGGCTACACCTTC
>TRBJ1-6|-|TRBV10-3|-
CAISEAGVGSPLHF
TGTGCCATCAGTGAGGCAGGGGTGGGATCACCCCTCCACTTT
>TRBJ2-7|-|TRBV5-6|-
CASSLVSGSEQYF
TGTGCCAGCAGCTTGGTCTCTGGGTCCGAGCAGTACTTC
>TRBJ2-3|-|TRBV7-2|-
CASSSLGGMVTDTQYF
TGTGCCAGCAGCTCCCTAGGGGGGATGGTCACAGATACGCAGTATTTT
>TRBJ2-1|-|TRBV14|TRBD2
CASSRTTSTSYNEQFF
TGTGCCAGCAGCCGAACGACTAGCACCTCCTACAATGAGCAGTTCTTC
>TRBJ2-7|-|TRBV6-6|-
CASKVGGTGEQYF
TGTGCCAGCAAGGTAGGAGGTACAGGCGAGCAGTACTTC
>TRBJ2-2|-|TRBV5-1|TRBD1
CASSIGTGSSGELFF
TGCGCCAGCAGCATAGGGACAGGGTCTAGCGGGGAGCTGTTTTTT
>TRBJ1-2|-|TRBV4-1|-
CASSQPVRQVERGYTF
TGCGCCAGCAGCCAACCCGTTAGACAGGTTGAGCGAGGCTACACCTTC
>TRBJ1-1|-|TRBV7-9|-
CASSLAGNTEAFF
TGTGCCAGCAGCTTAGCGGGGAACACTGAAGCTTTCTTT
>TRBJ1-5|-|TRBV7-2|-
CASSREGYSNQPQHF
TGTGCCAGCAGCAGGGAGGGGTATAGCAATCAGCCCCAGCATTTT
>TRBJ2-7|-|TRBV5-1|-
CASSLSTDSYEQYF
TGCGCCAGCAGCTTGTCTACCGATTCCTACGAGCAGTACTTC
>TRBJ1-2|-|TRBV12-3/TRBV12-4|TRBD1
CASSPWDRAGYTF
TGTGCCAGCAGTCCGTGGGACAGGGCGGGCTACACCTTC
>TRBJ2-2|-|TRBV9|-
CASSAENTGELFF
TGTGCCAGCAGCGCTGAGAACACCGGGGAGCTGTTTTTT
>TRBJ2-3|once|TRBV3-1/TRBV3-2|TRBD2
CASSQAKGLAGGHTQYF
TGTGCCAGCAGCCAAGCGAAGGGCCTAGCGGGGGGGCATACGCAGTATTTT
>TRBJ2-7|few|TRBV7-8|TRBD2
CASAGLAGFYYF
TGTGCCAGCGCAGGGCTAGCGGGGTTTTATTACTTC
>TRBJ1-5|-|TRBV9|-
CASSVGGPNQPQHF
TGTGCCAGCAGCGTAGGGGGACCCAATCAGCCCCAGCATTTT
>TRBJ1-2|-|TRBV6-2/TRBV6-3|-
CASSYGGTSSNYGYTF
TGTGCCAGCAGTTACGGCGGGACGTCGTCTAACTATGGCTACACCTTC
>TRBJ1-5|once|TRBV27|-
CASSLVPNSNQPQHF
TGTGCCAGCAGTTTAGTGCCTAATAGCAATCAGCCCCAGCATTTT
>TRBJ1-5|-|TRBV7-2|-
CASSLGRYEPQHF
TGTGCCAGCAGCTTAGGGCGGTACGAGCCCCAGCATTTT
>TRBJ1-1|few|TRBV6-4|-
CASRLGPQNTEAFF
TGTGCCAGCAGACTCGGGCCTCAGAACACTGAAGCTTTCTTT
>TRBJ2-2|-|TRBV7-3|TRBD2
CASSPVLAGSNGELFF
TGTGCCAGCAGCCCCGTGCTAGCGGGATCCAACGGGGAGCTGTTTTTT
>TRBJ2-3|-|TRBV6-6|TRBD2
CASSLGLAGGFPDTQYF
TGTGCCAGCAGTCTTGGACTAGCGGGAGGATTTCCAGATACGCAGTATTTT
>TRBJ2-3|-|TRBV7-2|-
CASSLGWTSDHTQYF
TGTGCCAGCAGCTTAGGGTGGACCTCAGATCATACGCAGTATTTT
>TRBJ2-2|-|TRBV5-1|-
CASSLSAPNTGELFF
TGCGCCAGCAGCCTTTCGGCTCCGAACACCGGGGAGCTGTTTTTT
>TRBJ2-7|-|TRBV6-2/TRBV6-3|TRBD2
CASSSPGTSAYEQYF
TGTGCCAGCAGTTCGCCCGGGACTAGCGCCTACGAGCAGTACTTC
>TRBJ2-2|-|TRBV5-1|-
CASSLNSGHLSTGELFF
TGCGCCAGCAGCTTGAACTCAGGCCACCTAAGCACCGGGGAGCTGTTTTTT
>TRBJ1-3|-|TRBV11-2|-
CASSNSGNTIYF
TGTGCCAGCAGCAACAGTGGAAACACCATATATTTT
>TRBJ2-7|-|TRBV3-1/TRBV3-2|-
CASSAPGLKDYEQYF
TGTGCCAGCAGCGCACCGGGACTTAAAGACTACGAGCAGTACTTC